The 12 T cell receptor beta chains below were found in one sample sequenced in a study of OX40 agonist ivuxolimab in advanced cancers. Sequenced by immunoSEQ multiplex PCR; TCRdb stores in-frame clones only, minus some. The sample contains tens of thousands of clones, more than 85% of which appear only once. The sample consisted of CD4+ or CD8+ T cells sorted from blood, taken in a trial of the OX40 agonist ivuxolimab. These receptors originate from an adult with an advanced solid tumor such as melanoma, head and neck, liver or kidney cancer.

The J gene is TRBJ1-1, the V gene TRBV2, with D perhaps matching TRBD1 (5 bases). The V end lost 0 bases, the J end lost 6 bases, and 14 bases lay between the germline ends. CDR3 length: 15 residues. Germline CDR1 is SNHLY and CDR2 is FYNNEI. The CDR3 DNA follows: TGTGCCAGCAGTGAAGCAGAAAGGGGAGCCCCTGAAGCTTTCTTT. Its translation is CASSEAERGAPEAFF.

J is TRBJ1-1 and V is TRBV19, with a possible D match to TRBD1 (5 bases). Germline-derived CDR1 and CDR2 are LNHDA and SQIVND (reference sequence). V was cut by 7 bases and J by 7 bases, with 19 bases left in between. The CDR3 is made up of 14 amino acids. For the CDR3, the DNA is TGTGCCAGTACCTTGGGGGGGGGTTTAGGTGAAGCTTTCTTT. Encoded protein: CASTLGGGLGEAFF.

The chain is built from TRBV19 and TRBJ2-1; 8 nucleotides align to TRBD2. The germline V gene encodes CDR1 LNHDA and CDR2 SQIVND (reference sequence). This CDR3 is built from 16 residues. After removal of 1 base from V and 10 bases from J, the junction contained 12 bases not matched to a gene. The CDR3 region is CASSIGGAAGGGEQFF. Here the CDR3 DNA reads TGTGCCAGTAGTATAGGAGGGGCTGCGGGAGGAGGGGAGCAGTTCTTC.

The chain uses TRBV5-5 and TRBJ1-1; D not certain. The CDR3 totals 13 residues. Germline lookup yields CDR1 SGHKS and CDR2 YYEKEE (reference sequence). Trimming pared 0 bases from V and 3 bases from J, leaving 6 bases between. The CDR3 is CASSLAGDTEAFF. The CDR3 nucleotides read TGTGCCAGCAGCTTGGCGGGCGACACTGAAGCTTTCTTT.

The chain links TRBV5-1 to TRBJ2-5; tentative D call: TRBD2 (6 bases). There are 13 residues in the CDR3. V was clipped by 4 bases and J by 2 bases, with 9 bases between them. Per germline, CDR1 SGHRS and CDR2 YFSETQ. The CDR3 region is CASSTGLQETQYF. The CDR3 DNA is TGCGCCAGCAGCACGGGACTTCAAGAGACCCAGTACTTC.

The rearrangement joins TRBV6-5 to TRBJ2-7; D may be TRBD1 or TRBD2 (5 bases each). Germline V CDR1 and CDR2: MNHEY, SVGAGI. V was trimmed by 5 bases and J by 3 bases, leaving 14 bases between them. The CDR3 spans 14 residues. The CDR3 nucleotides read TGTGCCAGCAGTCGAGGGACGGGTTACTACGAGCAGTACTTC. Translation: CASSRGTGYYEQYF.

This chain connects TRBV5-1 to TRBJ2-1; TRBD2 agrees at 9 bases. The CDR3 extends over 16 amino acids. The V and J ends lost 4 bases and 5 bases, in that order; junction bases with no gene match: 10. The V gene's germline CDR1 is SGHRS and CDR2 YFSETQ. CDR3 in DNA: TGCGCCAGCAGCCCCCCGGGCCTAGCGGGGAACAATGAGCAGTTCTTC. It codes for CASSPPGLAGNNEQFF.

The V and J genes are TRBV5-4 and TRBJ2-2; TRBD2 agrees at 7 bases. The ends lost 0 bases at V and 7 bases at J; junction bases unmatched: 9. The CDR3 is 16 residues long. Germline V gene lookup returns CDR1 SGHNT and CDR2 YYREEE (reference sequence). The CDR3 region is CASSLGGRLKIGELFF. The CDR3 DNA follows: TGTGCCAGCAGCTTGGGCGGGAGACTTAAAATCGGGGAGCTGTTTTTT.

The rearrangement uses TRBV25-1 and TRBJ2-5; TRBD1 aligns across 7 bases. The germline gives CDR1 MGHDK, CDR2 SYGVNS. This CDR3 has 15 residues. The V gene end was trimmed by 5 bases and the J gene end by 0 bases; junction bases not matched to a gene: 6. The CDR3 region has the DNA TGTGCCAGCAGTCGCGGCAGGGGGTACCAAGAGACCCAGTACTTC. This sequence encodes CASSRGRGYQETQYF.

The genes are TRBV30 and TRBJ1-1; D not certain. The germline CDR1 and CDR2 sequences are GTSNPN and SVGIG (reference sequence). With 1 base removed from V and 7 bases from J, the gap between germline ends came to 13 bases. The CDR3 length is 13 residues. The CDR3 sequence is CAWSAVGLIEAFF. For the CDR3, the DNA is TGTGCCTGGAGTGCAGTTGGGCTTATTGAAGCTTTCTTT.

This clone was counted between two and nine times. This rearrangement joins TRBV9 to TRBJ1-2; 7 bases are a match to TRBD1. Germline V gene sequence: CDR1 SGDLS, CDR2 YYNGEE. J lost 3 bases, V lost 6 bases, and 5 bases had no gene match. CDR3 length: 13 amino acids. The CDR3 spells CASTNRGDYGYTF. The CDR3 nucleotides read TGTGCCAGCACAAACAGGGGTGACTATGGCTACACCTTC.

CDR3 DNA: TGTGCCAGCAGTTCTCGAGTCGCAGGGGGCCCCGCGGGGCAGTTCTTC. It codes for CASSSRVAGGPAGQFF. The gene calls are TRBV27 and TRBJ2-1; 8 nucleotides align to TRBD1. Germline lookup yields CDR1 MNHEY and CDR2 SMNVEV (reference sequence). With 4 bases clipped from V and 12 bases from J, the junction kept 17 bases outside the gene matches. There are 16 residues in the CDR3.